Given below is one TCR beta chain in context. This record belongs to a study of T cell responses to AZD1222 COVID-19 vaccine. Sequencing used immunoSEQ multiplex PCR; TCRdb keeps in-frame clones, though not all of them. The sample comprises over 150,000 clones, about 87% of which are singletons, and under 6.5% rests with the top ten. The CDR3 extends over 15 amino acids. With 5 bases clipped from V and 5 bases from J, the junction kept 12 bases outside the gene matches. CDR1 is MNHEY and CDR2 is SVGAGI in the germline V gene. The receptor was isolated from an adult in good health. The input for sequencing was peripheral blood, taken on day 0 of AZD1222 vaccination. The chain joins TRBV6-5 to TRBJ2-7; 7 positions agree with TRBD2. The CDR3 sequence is CASSRGLSGANEQYF. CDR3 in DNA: TGTGCCAGCAGTCGAGGGCTAAGCGGGGCCAACGAGCAGTACTTC.